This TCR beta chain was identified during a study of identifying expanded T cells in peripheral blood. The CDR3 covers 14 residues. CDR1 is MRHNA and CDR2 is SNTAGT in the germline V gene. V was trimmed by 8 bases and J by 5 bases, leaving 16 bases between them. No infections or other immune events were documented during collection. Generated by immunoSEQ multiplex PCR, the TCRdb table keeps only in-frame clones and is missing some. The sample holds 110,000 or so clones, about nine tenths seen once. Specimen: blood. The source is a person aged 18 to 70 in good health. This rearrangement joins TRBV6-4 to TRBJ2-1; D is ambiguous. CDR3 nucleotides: TGTGCCAGCGCCGTTCACGCACCCAACAATGAGCAGTTCTTC. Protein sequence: CASAVHAPNNEQFF.